A selection of T cell receptor beta chains follows, all from one sample in a study of OX40 agonist ivuxolimab in advanced cancers. Data came from immunoSEQ multiplex PCR; TCRdb stores just in-frame clones and leaves some out. The sample has tens of thousands of clones, around 89% seen once; the top ten hold about 0.53%. The sample was CD4+ or CD8+ T cells sorted from blood, taken in a trial of the OX40 agonist ivuxolimab. Receptors originate from an adult with an advanced solid tumor such as melanoma, head and neck, liver or kidney cancer. The conserved cysteine and the conserved F or W are not part of the CDR3 here. D genes are given only for firm matches.

>.|TRBJ2-2|TRBV11-3
ASRSSVNRLNTGELF
>TRBD2|TRBJ2-7|TRBV5-1
ASSLAGSYEQY
>.|TRBJ2-4|TRBV6-5
ASSRAESKNIQY
>.|TRBJ2-1|TRBV19
ASSRGKRTNEQF
>.|TRBJ2-1|TRBV19
ASSIGMDGRIAPNEQF
>.|TRBJ2-7|TRBV7-6
ASTPRWNYEQY
>.|TRBJ2-7|TRBV30
AWTSGAAEQY
>.|TRBJ2-5|TRBV7-9
ASSLDPGAGETQY
>.|TRBJ1-5|TRBV10-1
ASSDGPMGPQH
>TRBD1|TRBJ1-5|TRBV6-1
ASSAGTGLMGGQPQH
>.|TRBJ2-7|TRBV19
ASSRVGRDYEQY
>.|TRBJ1-1|TRBV12-5
ASGLDVGRVTEAF
>TRBD1|TRBJ1-5|TRBV30
AWGTGNNQPQH
>TRBD1|TRBJ2-4|TRBV9
ASSDPLQGAFAKNIQY
>.|TRBJ1-1|TRBV7-9
ASSLGRMNTEAF
>.|TRBJ1-5|TRBV5-6
ASSLVNSPEPQH
>TRBD2|TRBJ2-1|TRBV2
ASAGLAGDGNEQF
>.|TRBJ1-1|TRBV2
ATSGEEDTEAF
>.|TRBJ2-7|TRBV5-1
ASSKGPTGEQY
>.|TRBJ1-4|TRBV5-1
ASSPDRETNEKLF
>.|TRBJ2-3|TRBV6-5
ASRDYFETDTQY
>.|TRBJ1-5|TRBV28
ASSSQWGQH
>TRBD2|TRBJ2-7|TRBV5-1
ASSLTSGTTYEQY
>TRBD1|TRBJ1-3|TRBV7-9
ASSLDPGQGRNTIY
>TRBD2|TRBJ2-2|TRBV5-4
ASSPVGGRLAGELF
>.|TRBJ2-3|TRBV29-1
SVRAGDTQY
>.|TRBJ1-3|TRBV2
ASSDLGGNTIY
>TRBD1|TRBJ2-7|TRBV11-2
ASSLKQGVVYEQY
>.|TRBJ2-7|TRBV21-1
ASSKAGTSGRVYEQY
>.|TRBJ2-7|TRBV7-2
ASSQGRGAGEQY
>.|TRBJ2-1|TRBV9
ASSVFASRSSYNEQF
>.|TRBJ1-2|TRBV2
ASSFVPANYGYT
>.|TRBJ1-1|TRBV30
AWGGVGTEAF
>.|TRBJ2-3|TRBV5-4
ASSPRVAEATDTQY
>.|TRBJ2-3|TRBV7-8
ASSPLGGPTDTQY
>TRBD1|TRBJ2-1|TRBV15
ATSRDLGQGVYEQF
>.|TRBJ2-3|TRBV6-6
ASSLDTQY
>.|TRBJ2-3|TRBV5-1
ASSPLGGDTQY
>.|TRBJ2-2|TRBV13
ASSRGTGELF
>TRBD2|TRBJ2-7|TRBV29-1
SVGAGGMAYEQY
>.|TRBJ2-3|TRBV9
ASSVNLASTDTQY
>.|TRBJ2-1|TRBV9
ASSATGSKNNEQF
>.|TRBJ1-1|TRBV28
ASSLGPPTEAF
>TRBD1|TRBJ2-7|TRBV6-1
ASSEYRGTYEQY
>.|TRBJ2-7|TRBV28
ASSSPVTRDEQY
>.|TRBJ1-4|TRBV2
ASRTEVEKLF
>.|TRBJ1-5|TRBV5-6
ASSFGTNQPQH
>.|TRBJ1-5|TRBV19
ASSRGRQPQH
>TRBD1|TRBJ1-1|TRBV5-1
ASSLQGAHTEAF
>.|.|TRBV18
ASSPNRVVNEQF
>.|TRBJ1-2|TRBV5-1
ASSPDPPYGYT
>.|TRBJ1-4|TRBV15
ATSRTLGRGEKLF
>.|TRBJ2-2|TRBV18
ASSPNRRTGELF